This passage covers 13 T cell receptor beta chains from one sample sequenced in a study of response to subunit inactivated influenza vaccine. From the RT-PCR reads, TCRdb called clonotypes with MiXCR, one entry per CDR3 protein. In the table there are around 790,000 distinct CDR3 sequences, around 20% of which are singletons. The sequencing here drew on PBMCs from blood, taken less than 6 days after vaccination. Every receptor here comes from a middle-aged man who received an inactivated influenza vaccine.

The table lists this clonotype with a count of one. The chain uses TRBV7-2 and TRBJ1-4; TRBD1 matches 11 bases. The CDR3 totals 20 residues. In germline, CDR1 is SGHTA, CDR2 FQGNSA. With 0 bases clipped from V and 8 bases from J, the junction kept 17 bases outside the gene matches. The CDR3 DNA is TGTGCCAGCAGCTTAGCCGGACAGGGGGCGCTCCCTGGACATGGCGAAAAACTGTTTTTT. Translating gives CASSLAGQGALPGHGEKLFF.

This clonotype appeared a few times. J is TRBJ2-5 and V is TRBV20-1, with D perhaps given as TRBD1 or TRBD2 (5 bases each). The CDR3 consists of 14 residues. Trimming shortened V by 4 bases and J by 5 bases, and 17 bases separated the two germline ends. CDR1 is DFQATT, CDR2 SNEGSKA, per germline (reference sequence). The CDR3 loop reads CSAKTGWGSETQYF. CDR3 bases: TGCAGTGCTAAAACAGGCTGGGGGAGTGAGACCCAGTACTTC.

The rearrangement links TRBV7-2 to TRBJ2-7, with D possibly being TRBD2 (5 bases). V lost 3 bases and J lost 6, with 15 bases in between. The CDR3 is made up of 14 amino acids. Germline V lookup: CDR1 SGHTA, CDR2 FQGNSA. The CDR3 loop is CASSFGQTGGEQYF. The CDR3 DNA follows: TGTGCCAGCAGCTTCGGCCAAACCGGAGGCGAGCAGTACTTC.

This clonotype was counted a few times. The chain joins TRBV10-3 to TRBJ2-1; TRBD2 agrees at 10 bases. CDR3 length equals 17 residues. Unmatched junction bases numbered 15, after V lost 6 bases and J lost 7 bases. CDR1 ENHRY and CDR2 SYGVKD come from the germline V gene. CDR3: CAISQRGAGTSANEQFF. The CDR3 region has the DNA TGTGCCATCAGCCAACGCGGGGCCGGGACTAGCGCGAATGAGCAGTTCTTC.

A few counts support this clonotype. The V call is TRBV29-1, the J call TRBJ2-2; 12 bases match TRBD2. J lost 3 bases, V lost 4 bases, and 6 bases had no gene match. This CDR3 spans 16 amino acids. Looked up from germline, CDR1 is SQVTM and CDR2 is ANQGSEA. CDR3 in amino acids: CSVGASGRADTGELFF. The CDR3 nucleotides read TGCAGCGTTGGAGCTAGCGGGAGGGCCGACACCGGGGAGCTGTTTTTT.

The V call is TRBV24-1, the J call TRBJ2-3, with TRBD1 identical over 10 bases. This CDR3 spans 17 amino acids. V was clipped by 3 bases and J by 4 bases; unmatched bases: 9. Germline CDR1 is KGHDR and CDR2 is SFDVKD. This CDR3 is CATSDGTGTGDSDTQYF. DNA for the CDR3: TGTGCCACCAGTGATGGGACCGGGACAGGGGATTCAGATACGCAGTATTTT.

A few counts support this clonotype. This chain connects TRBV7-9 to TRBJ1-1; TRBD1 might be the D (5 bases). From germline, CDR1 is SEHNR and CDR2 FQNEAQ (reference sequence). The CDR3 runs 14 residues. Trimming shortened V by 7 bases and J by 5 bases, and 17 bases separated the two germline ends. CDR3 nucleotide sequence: TGTGCCAGCAAGCAGGGAAACCTGGGGACTGAAGCTTTCTTT. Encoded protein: CASKQGNLGTEAFF.

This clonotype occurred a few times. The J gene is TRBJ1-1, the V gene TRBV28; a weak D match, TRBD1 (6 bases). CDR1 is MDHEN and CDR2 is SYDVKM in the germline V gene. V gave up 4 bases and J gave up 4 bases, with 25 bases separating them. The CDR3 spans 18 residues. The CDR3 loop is CASSSPLGGTERGTEAFF. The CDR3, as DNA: TGTGCCAGCAGTTCCCCTTTGGGGGGCACCGAACGAGGCACTGAAGCTTTCTTT.

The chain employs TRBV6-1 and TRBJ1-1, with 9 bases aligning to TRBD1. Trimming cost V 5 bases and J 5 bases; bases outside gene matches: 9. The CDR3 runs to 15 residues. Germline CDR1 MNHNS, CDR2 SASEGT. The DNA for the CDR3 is TGTGCCAGCAGTCCCGGGGACAGGGCGGGTACTGAAGCTTTCTTT. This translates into CASSPGDRAGTEAFF.

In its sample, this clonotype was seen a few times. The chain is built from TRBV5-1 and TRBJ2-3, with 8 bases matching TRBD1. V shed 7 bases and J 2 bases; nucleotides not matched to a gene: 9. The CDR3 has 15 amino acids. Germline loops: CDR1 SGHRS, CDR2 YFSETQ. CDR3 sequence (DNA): TGCGCCAGCGGCATCGGACAGGGTCTCACAGATACGCAGTATTTT. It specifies CASGIGQGLTDTQYF.

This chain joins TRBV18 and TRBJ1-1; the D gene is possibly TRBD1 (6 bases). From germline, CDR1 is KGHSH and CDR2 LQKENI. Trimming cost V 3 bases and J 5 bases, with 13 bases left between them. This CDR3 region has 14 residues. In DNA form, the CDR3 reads TGTGCCAGCTCACCGGGGGGCGCGGGGACTGAAGCTTTCTTT. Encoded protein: CASSPGGAGTEAFF.

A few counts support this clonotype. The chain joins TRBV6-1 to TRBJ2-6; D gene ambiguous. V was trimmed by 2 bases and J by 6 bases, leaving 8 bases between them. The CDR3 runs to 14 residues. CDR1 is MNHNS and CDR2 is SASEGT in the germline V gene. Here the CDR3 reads CASSEKKKANVLTF. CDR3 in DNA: TGTGCCAGCAGTGAAAAAAAGAAGGCCAACGTCCTGACTTTC.

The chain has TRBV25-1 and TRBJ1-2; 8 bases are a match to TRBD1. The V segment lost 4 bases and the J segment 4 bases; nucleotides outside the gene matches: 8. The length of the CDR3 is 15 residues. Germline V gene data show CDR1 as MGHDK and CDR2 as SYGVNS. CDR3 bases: TGTGCCAGCAGTGGGCTTTTCAGGGGGCTCTATGGCTACACCTTC. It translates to CASSGLFRGLYGYTF.